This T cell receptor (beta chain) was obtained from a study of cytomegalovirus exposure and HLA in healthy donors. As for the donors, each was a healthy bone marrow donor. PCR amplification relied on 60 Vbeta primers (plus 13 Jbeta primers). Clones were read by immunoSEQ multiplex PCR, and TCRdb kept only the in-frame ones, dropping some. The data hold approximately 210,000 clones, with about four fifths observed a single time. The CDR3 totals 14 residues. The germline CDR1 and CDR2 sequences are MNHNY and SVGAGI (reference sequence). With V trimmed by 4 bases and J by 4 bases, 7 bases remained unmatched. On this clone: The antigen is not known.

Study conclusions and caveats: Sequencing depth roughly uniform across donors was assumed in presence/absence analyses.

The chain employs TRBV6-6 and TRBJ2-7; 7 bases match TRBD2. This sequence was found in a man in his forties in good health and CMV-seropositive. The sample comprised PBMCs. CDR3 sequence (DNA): TGTGCCAGCAGTTCCCGGGACTACTCATACGAGCAGTACTTC. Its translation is CASSSRDYSYEQYF.